This T cell receptor beta chain was found in a study of T cell repertoires in ileal Crohn's disease. Included were adult ileal or ileocolonic Crohn's patients indicated for ileocolonic resection. TCRdb's table, derived via immunoSEQ multiplex PCR, lists solely in-frame clones and lacks some. The sample shows thousands of clones, roughly 71% of them seen only once. The sequencing input was ileal tissue. This sequence originates from an adult with Crohn's disease.

In DNA form, the CDR3 reads TGTGCCAGCAGCCTTGGACTAGGCGGGGCAAATGAGCAGTTCTTC. Its translation is CASSLGLGGANEQFF. J is TRBJ2-1 and V is TRBV5-8, with 7 bases lining up with TRBD2. V was clipped by 4 bases and J by 7 bases; unmatched bases: 11. CDR3 length: 15 amino acids. Germline V gene data show CDR1 as SGHTS and CDR2 as YDEGEE.